Sequencing of this T cell receptor (beta chain) was carried out in a study of beta chain features in type 1 diabetes. Since all of the isolated RNA was reverse transcribed, expressed TCRB transcripts were what got sequenced. The method was immunoSEQ multiplex PCR; TCRdb's version includes in-frame clones alone and lacks a portion of them. Of 120,000 to 150,000 clones listed, 40% to 55% are singletons. Germline V gene data show CDR1 as MDHEN and CDR2 as SYDVKM. The CDR3 covers 14 residues. The V gene end was trimmed by 7 bases and the J gene end by 7 bases; junction bases not matched to a gene: 8. Note on this clone: The target antigen is unknown.

Findings and limits, study-wide: Sampled from patients, naive, central memory and Treg TCRB repertoires appeared more similar than those sampled from healthy donors.

The sequencing input was Tregs from blood. This receptor was obtained from a man aged 18 to 30 in good health. The V and J genes are TRBV28 and TRBJ2-2; 8 positions match TRBD2. CDR3 sequence reads: CASTSGGTIGELFF. The CDR3 nucleotides are TGTGCCAGCACATCGGGAGGGACGATCGGGGAGCTGTTTTTT.